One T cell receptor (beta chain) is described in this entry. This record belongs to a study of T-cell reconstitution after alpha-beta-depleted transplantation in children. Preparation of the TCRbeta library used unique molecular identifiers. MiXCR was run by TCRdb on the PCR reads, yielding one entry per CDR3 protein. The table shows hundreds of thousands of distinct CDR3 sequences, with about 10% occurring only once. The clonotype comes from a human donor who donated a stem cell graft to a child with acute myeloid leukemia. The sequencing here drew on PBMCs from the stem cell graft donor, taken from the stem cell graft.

The CDR3 sequence is CASSLLTGGPQLTDTQYF. The CDR3 DNA sequence: TGTGCCAGCAGTTTGTTGACGGGAGGGCCTCAACTCACAGATACGCAGTATTTT. The chain uses TRBV28 and TRBJ2-3, with 8 bases lining up with TRBD2. CDR3 length: 18 residues. V gave up 3 bases and J gave up 2 bases; unmatched junction bases: 13. Looked up from germline, CDR1 is MDHEN and CDR2 is SYDVKM. The full variable domain, completed using reference TRBV28 and TRBJ2-3, is DVKVTQSSRYLVKRTGEKVFLECVQDMDHENMFWYRQDPGLGLRLIYFSYDVKMKEKGDIPEGYSVSREKKERFSLILESASTNQTSMYLCASSLLTGGPQLTDTQYFGPGTRLTVL.